This T cell receptor (beta chain) is from a study of shared clonotypes between healthy human individuals. Clones were read by immunoSEQ multiplex PCR, and TCRdb kept only the in-frame ones, dropping some. Altogether around 2.1 million clones are present, approximately 94% being singletons, with the ten largest covering 1.7%. Naive CD8 populations comprised CD45RO-negative cells positively selected for CCR7, excluding terminally differentiated effector memory CD45RA+ cells. Germline V CDR1 and CDR2: SGDLS, YYNGEE. This CDR3 has 14 residues. V gave up 3 bases and J gave up 1 base, with 9 bases separating them. Concerning this clone: The sample contains more than one DNA sequence encoding this CDR3.

The chain couples TRBV9 to TRBJ2-3, with D hard to call. Specimen: naive CD8+ T cells from PBMCs. The TCR sequence derives from a man in his late teens or twenties in good health. Some clones in this sample may be carry-over from other donors' samples. CDR3 nucleotide sequence: TGTGCCAGCAGCGGACGCGGCGGCACAGATACGCAGTATTTT. As protein: CASSGRGGTDTQYF.